This T cell receptor beta chain came from a study of shared clonotypes between healthy human individuals. Whole-study context: Donors, aged 18 to 49, were two women and three men. CD8 memory received one plate per donor, CD8 naive two, CD4 memory three and CD4 naive three.

Details on this clone: Its specificity is not known.

As originally analysed: ImmunoSEQ supplied junction-only sequences lacking quality scores, so filtering was different. Only in-frame clones appear in the TCRdb table, and some are missing; sequencing was by immunoSEQ multiplex PCR. V and J calls and clone size are given by that table; D and trimming were obtained from the DNA. The sample records about 610,000 clones, approximately 97% being singletons. Study conclusions and caveats: With few donors, the genetic and exposure-history diversity represented was limited.

The CDR3 is 18 residues long. Germline V gene sequence: CDR1 MNHEY, CDR2 SMNVEV (reference sequence). J lost 2 bases, V lost 0 bases, and 10 bases had no gene match. The sequence was obtained from a woman aged 30 to 39 in good health. The chain joins TRBV27 to TRBJ2-7, with 10 bases aligning to TRBD2. The sequenced sample consisted of naive CD4+ T cells sorted from blood. Specified subset: CD45RA+ positively selected. CDR3 protein: CASSLSFTSGTFTYEQYF. The CDR3 DNA follows: TGTGCCAGCAGTTTATCTTTTACTAGCGGGACGTTTACCTACGAGCAGTACTTC.